Listed below are T cell receptor beta chains from one sample, sequenced in a study of blood T cell repertoires in COVID-19. Only in-frame clones appear in the TCRdb table, and some are missing; sequencing was by immunoSEQ multiplex PCR. Of 250,000 to 300,000 clones in the sample, around nine tenths are singletons; the top ten hold under 2.5%. Sequencing was done on a sample of peripheral blood. The source of these receptors is a young man with active or convalescent COVID-19. The CDR3 runs from the conserved cysteine through the conserved F or W. D genes are given only for firm matches. Rows give clone size only sometimes, using once, few, many, or a class for an expanded clone.

>-|TRBJ2-7|TRBV7-8|once
CASSLFSLGRSSYEQYF
TGTGCCAGCAGCTTATTTTCTCTGGGCCGAAGCTCCTACGAGCAGTACTTC
>-|TRBJ2-1|TRBV5-4|-
CASSSTTREQFF
TGTGCCAGCAGCTCGACTACGAGGGAGCAGTTCTTC
>TRBD1|TRBJ1-3|TRBV5-1|few
CASTLQGEAGNTIYF
TGCGCCAGCACATTACAGGGGGAGGCTGGAAACACCATATATTTT
>-|TRBJ1-4|TRBV6-5|-
CASSYAATEKLFF
TGTGCCAGCAGTTACGCGGCCACCGAAAAACTGTTTTTT
>-|TRBJ1-5|TRBV2|once
CAYSERGYVQPQHF
TGTGCCTATTCTGAGCGGGGGTACGTTCAGCCCCAGCATTTT
>TRBD1|TRBJ1-2|TRBV2|-
CASSARGRGRTLNYGYTF
TGTGCCAGCAGCGCCCGAGGCAGGGGGCGCACCCTTAACTATGGCTACACCTTC
>-|TRBJ1-1|TRBV9|once
CASSAVARGEAFF
TGTGCCAGCAGCGCTGTAGCCCGAGGGGAAGCTTTCTTT
>TRBD2|TRBJ2-2|TRBV5-4|-
CASSLDRAGGPSNTGELFF
TGTGCCAGCAGCTTGGATAGAGCGGGGGGACCCTCGAACACCGGGGAGCTGTTTTTT
>TRBD1|TRBJ1-1|TRBV7-9|-
CASRRTGARTEAFF
TGTGCCAGCAGGAGGACAGGGGCCAGGACTGAAGCTTTCTTT
>-|TRBJ2-7|TRBV21-1|-
CASSKAGGSYEQYF
TGTGCCAGCAGCAAAGCAGGGGGTTCCTACGAGCAGTACTTC
>-|TRBJ1-2|TRBV5-1|few
CASSLEGGAGGYTF
TGCGCCAGCAGCTTGGAGGGAGGGGCCGGGGGCTACACCTTC
>TRBD1|TRBJ2-7|TRBV6-6|once
CASSLDRLLYEQYF
TGTGCCAGCAGTTTGGACAGGCTTCTCTACGAGCAGTACTTC
>-|TRBJ1-6|TRBV4-3|-
CASSQAGFNSPLHF
TGCGCCAGCAGCCAAGCAGGGTTTAATTCACCCCTCCACTTT
>-|TRBJ1-2|TRBV5-6|-
CASSQPREGGYTF
TGTGCCAGCAGCCAACCCCGGGAGGGGGGCTACACCTTC
>-|TRBJ1-1|TRBV18|-
CASSPQSDTQTGTEAFF
TGTGCCAGCTCACCACAGTCTGACACTCAAACGGGGACTGAAGCTTTCTTT
>TRBD1|TRBJ1-5|TRBV15|-
CATSPGTGGGNQPQHF
TGTGCCACCAGCCCCGGGACAGGGGGCGGCAATCAGCCCCAGCATTTT
>-|TRBJ2-1|TRBV4-1|-
CASSEDWASYNEQFF
TGCGCCAGCAGCGAAGACTGGGCCTCCTACAATGAGCAGTTCTTC
>TRBD2|TRBJ2-5|TRBV2|-
CASRKKLAGEETQYF
TGTGCCAGCCGAAAGAAACTAGCGGGGGAAGAGACCCAGTACTTC
>TRBD1|TRBJ1-2|TRBV30|few
CAWSVRDRSELTF
TGTGCCTGGAGTGTAAGGGACAGGTCGGAGCTAACCTTC
>-|TRBJ1-2|TRBV5-6|-
CASSLAGAGGYTF
TGTGCCAGCAGCTTGGCAGGGGCTGGCGGCTACACCTTC
>-|TRBJ2-7|TRBV9|-
CASSVGSTYNSYEQYF
TGTGCCAGCAGCGTAGGGAGTACATACAACTCCTACGAGCAGTACTTC
>-|TRBJ1-6|TRBV27|-
CASSRSLDIPGINSPLHF
TGTGCCAGCAGCCGCAGCCTGGACATCCCCGGCATTAATTCACCCCTCCACTTT
>TRBD1|TRBJ1-6|TRBV2|-
CASSGNRGVGDSPLHF
TGTGCCAGCAGTGGGAACAGGGGAGTCGGGGATTCACCCCTCCACTTT
>-|TRBJ2-2|TRBV29-1|-
CSVRALSSPGELFF
TGCAGCGTACGAGCATTATCCTCTCCCGGGGAGCTGTTTTTT
>TRBD2|TRBJ2-5|TRBV9|-
CASSVGASGDQETQYF
TGTGCCAGCAGCGTAGGGGCTAGCGGGGATCAAGAGACCCAGTACTTC